This T cell receptor (beta chain) stems from a study of T cell responses to AZD1222 COVID-19 vaccine. Points from the study as a whole: AZD1222 recipients seropositive at baseline numbered only 6 or 7. Donors, mostly white British, included more females; clonal diversity was possibly underestimated.

Here immunoSEQ multiplex PCR was the method, and the copy in TCRdb shows in-frame clones only, minus some. This table holds about 120,000 clones, approximately 85% found once. Comments on this clone: Its antigen is unknown.

Trimming stripped 1 base from V and 6 bases from J, with 18 bases between. The CDR3 contains 16 residues. Germline CDR1 MNHEY, CDR2 SMNVEV (reference sequence). The TCR was taken from an adult in good health. The chain combines TRBV27 with TRBJ1-2, with TRBD1 as a possible D gene (5 bases). Here the sequenced sample was peripheral blood, taken on day 0 of MenACWY control vaccination. CDR3 bases: TGTGCCAGCAGTTTATTGGGCCGAGGGGACCGGAATGGCTACACCTTC. Amino acids: CASSLLGRGDRNGYTF.